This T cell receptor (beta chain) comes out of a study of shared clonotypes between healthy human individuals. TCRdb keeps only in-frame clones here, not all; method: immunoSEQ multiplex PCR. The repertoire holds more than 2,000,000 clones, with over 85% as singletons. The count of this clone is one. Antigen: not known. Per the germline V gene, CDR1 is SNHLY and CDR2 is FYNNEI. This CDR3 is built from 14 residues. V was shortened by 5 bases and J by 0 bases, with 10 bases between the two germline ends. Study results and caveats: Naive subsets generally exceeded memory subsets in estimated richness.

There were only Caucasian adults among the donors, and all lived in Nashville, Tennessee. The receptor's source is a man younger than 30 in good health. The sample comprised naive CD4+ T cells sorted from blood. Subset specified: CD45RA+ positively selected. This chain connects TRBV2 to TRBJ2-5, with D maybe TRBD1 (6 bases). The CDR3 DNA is TGTGCCAGCAGTCCCCGGACAGACCAAGAGACCCAGTACTTC. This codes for CASSPRTDQETQYF.